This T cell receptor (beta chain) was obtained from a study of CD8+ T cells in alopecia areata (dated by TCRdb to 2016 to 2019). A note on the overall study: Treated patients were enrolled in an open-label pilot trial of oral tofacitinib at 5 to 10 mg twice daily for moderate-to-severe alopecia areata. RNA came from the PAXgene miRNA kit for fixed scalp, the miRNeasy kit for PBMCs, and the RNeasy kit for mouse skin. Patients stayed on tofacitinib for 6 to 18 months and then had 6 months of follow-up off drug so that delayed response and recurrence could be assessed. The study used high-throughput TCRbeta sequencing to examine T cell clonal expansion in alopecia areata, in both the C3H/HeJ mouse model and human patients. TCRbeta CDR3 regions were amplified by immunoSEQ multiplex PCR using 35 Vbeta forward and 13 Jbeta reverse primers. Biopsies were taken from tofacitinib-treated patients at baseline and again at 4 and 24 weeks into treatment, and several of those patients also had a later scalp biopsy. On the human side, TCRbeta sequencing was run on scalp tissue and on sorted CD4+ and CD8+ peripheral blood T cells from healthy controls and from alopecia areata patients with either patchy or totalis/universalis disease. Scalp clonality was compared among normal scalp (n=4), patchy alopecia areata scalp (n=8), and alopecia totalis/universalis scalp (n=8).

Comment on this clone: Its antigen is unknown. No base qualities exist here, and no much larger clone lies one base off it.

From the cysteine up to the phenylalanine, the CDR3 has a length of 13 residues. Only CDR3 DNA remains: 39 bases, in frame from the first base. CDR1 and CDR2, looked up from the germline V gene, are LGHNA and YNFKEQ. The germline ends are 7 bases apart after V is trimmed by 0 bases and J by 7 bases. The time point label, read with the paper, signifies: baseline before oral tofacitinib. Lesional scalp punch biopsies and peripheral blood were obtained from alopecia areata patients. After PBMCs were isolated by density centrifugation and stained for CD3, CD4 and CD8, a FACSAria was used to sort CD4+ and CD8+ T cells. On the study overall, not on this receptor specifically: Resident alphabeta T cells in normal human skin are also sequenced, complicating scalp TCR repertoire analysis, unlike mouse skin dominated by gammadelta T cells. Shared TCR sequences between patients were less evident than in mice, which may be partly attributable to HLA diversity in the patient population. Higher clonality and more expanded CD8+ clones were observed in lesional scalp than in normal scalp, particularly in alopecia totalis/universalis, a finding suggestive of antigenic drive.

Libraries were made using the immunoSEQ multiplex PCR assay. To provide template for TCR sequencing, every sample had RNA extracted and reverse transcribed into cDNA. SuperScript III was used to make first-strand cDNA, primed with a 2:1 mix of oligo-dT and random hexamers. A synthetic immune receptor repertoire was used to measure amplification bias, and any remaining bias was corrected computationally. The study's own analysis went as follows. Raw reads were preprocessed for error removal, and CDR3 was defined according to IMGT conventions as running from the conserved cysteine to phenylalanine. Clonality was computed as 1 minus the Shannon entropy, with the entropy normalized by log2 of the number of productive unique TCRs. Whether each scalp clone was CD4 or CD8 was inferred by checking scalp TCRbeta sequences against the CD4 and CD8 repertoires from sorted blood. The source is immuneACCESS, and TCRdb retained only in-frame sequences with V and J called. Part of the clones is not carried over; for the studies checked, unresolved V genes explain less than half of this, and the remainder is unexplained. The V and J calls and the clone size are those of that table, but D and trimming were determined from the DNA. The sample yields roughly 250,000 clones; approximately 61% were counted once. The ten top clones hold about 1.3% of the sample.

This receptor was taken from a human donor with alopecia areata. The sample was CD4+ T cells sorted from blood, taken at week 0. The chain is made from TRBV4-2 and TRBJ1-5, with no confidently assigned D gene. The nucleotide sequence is TGTGCCAGCAGCCAAGAAACTTGGCAGCCCCAGCATTTT. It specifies CASSQETWQPQHF.